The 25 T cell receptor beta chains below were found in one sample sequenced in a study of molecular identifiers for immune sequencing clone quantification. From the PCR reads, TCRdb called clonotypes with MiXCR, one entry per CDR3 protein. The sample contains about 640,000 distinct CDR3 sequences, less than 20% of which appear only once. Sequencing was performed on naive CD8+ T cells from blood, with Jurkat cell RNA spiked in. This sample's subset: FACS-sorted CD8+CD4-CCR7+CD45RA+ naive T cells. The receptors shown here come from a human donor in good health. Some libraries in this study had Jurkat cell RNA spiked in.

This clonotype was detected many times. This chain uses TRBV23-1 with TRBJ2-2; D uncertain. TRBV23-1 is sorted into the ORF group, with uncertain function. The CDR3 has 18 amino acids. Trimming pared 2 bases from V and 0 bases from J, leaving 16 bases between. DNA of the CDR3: TGCGCCAGCAGTCAACCTCCTCCGGGCGGTCCGAACACCGGGGAGCTGTTTTTT. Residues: CASSQPPPGGPNTGELFF.

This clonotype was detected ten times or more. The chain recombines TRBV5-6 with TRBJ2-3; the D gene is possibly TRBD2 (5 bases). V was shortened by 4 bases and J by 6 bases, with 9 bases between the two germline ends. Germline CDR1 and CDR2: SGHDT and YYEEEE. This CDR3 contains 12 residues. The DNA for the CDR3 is TGTGCCAGCAGCCGGACTGAGGATACGCAGTATTTT. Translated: CASSRTEDTQYF.

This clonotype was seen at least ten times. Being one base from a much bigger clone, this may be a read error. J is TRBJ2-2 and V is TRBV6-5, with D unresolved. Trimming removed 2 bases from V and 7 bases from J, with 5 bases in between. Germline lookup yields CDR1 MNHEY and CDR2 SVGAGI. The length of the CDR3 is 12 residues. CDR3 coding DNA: TGTGCCAGCAGTTACGGGATCGGGGAGCTGTTTTTT. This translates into CASSYGIGELFF.

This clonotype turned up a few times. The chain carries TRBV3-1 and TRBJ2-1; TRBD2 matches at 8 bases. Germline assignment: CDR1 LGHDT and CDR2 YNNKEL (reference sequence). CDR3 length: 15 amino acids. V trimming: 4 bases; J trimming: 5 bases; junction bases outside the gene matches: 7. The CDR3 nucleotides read TGTGCCAGCAGCCGCCCTGGAGCGGGAGACAATGAGCAGTTCTTC. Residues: CASSRPGAGDNEQFF.

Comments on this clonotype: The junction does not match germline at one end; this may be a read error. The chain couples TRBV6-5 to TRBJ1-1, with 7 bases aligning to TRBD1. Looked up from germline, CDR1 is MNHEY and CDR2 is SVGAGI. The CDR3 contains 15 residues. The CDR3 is CASSLEGTENTEASF. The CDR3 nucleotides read TGTGCCAGCAGTCTCGAAGGGACAGAGAACACTGAAGCTTCCTTT.

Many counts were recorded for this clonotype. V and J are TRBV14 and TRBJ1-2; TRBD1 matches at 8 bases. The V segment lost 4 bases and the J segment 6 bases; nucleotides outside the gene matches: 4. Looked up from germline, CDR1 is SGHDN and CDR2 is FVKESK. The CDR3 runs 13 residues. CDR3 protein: CASSLTGVDGYTF. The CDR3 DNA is TGTGCCAGCAGCCTGACAGGGGTCGATGGCTACACCTTC.

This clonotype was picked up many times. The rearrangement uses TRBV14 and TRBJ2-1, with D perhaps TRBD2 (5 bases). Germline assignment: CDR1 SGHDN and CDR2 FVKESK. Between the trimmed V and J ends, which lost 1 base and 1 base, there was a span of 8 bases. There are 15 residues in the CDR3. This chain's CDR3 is CASSQVGVSYNEQFF. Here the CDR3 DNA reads TGTGCCAGCAGCCAAGTCGGGGTTTCCTACAATGAGCAGTTCTTC.

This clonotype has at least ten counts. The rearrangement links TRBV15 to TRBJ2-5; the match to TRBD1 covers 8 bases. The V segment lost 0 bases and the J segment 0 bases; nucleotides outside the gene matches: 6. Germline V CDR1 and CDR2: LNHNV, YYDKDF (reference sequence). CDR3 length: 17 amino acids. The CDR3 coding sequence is TGTGCCACCAGCAGAGATTTCCAGGGGGCCTACCAAGAGACCCAGTACTTC. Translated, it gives CATSRDFQGAYQETQYF.

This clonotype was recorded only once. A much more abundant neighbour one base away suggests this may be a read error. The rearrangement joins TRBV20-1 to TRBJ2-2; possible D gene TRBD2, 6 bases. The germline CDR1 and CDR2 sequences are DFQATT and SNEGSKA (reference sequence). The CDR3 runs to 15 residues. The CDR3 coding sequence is TGCAGTGCTAGAGAAGGAGGGAGGAACACCGGGGAGCTGTATTTT. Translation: CSAREGGRNTGELYF.

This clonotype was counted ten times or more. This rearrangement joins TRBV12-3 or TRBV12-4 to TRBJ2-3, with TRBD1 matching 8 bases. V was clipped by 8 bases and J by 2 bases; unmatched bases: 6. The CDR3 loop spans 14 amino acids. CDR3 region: CASCTGGTTDTQYF. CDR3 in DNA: TGTGCCAGCTGCACAGGGGGGACCACAGATACGCAGTATTTT.

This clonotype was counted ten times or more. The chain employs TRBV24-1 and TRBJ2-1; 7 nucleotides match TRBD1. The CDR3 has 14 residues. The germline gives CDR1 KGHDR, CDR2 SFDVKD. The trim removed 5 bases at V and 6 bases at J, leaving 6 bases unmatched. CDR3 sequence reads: CATSATGLPNEQFF. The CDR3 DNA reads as TGTGCCACCAGTGCGACAGGGCTCCCCAATGAGCAGTTCTTC.

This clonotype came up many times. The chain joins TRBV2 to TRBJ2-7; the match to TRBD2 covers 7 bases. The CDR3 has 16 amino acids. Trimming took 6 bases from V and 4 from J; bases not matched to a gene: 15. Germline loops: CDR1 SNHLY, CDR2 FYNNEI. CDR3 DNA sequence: TGTGCCAGCAGCGAAAGCCTGGGAGGGCCCTCGTACGAGCAGTACTTC. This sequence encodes CASSESLGGPSYEQYF.

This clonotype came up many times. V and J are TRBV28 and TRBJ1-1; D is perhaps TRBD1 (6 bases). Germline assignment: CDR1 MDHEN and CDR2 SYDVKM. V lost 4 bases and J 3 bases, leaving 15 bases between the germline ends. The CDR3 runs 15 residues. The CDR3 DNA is TGTGCCAGCAGTTCATCCCCCACAGGGCACACTGAAGCTTTCTTT. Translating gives CASSSSPTGHTEAFF.

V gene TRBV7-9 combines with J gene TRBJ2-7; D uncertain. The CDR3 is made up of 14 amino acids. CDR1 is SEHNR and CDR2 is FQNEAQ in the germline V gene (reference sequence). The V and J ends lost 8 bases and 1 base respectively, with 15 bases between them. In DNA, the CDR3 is TGTGCCAGCGCCCTGACGCTAGATTCCTACGAGCAGTACTTC. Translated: CASALTLDSYEQYF.

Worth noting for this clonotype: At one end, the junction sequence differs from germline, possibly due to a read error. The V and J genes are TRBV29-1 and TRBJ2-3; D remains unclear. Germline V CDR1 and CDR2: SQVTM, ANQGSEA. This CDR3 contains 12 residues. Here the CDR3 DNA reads TGCGGCGTTGAGACCCAGCCTATATATCAGTATTTT. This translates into CGVETQPIYQYF.

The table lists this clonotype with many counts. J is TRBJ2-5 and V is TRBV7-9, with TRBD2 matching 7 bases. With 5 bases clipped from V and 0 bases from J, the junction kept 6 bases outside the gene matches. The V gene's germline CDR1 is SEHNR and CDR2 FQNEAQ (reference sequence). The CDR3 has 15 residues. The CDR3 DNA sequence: TGTGCCAGCAGCCCAGCGGGGCAGTACCAAGAGACCCAGTACTTC. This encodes CASSPAGQYQETQYF. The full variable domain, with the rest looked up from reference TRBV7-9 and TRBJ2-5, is DTGVSQNPRHKITKRGQNVTFRCDPISEHNRLYWYRQTLGQGPEFLTYFQNEAQLEKSRLLSDRFSAERPKGSFSTLEIQRTEQGDSAMYLCASSPAGQYQETQYFGPGTRLLVL.

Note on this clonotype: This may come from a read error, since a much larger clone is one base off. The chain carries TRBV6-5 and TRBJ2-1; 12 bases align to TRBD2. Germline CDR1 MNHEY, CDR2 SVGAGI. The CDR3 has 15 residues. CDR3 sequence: CAGSYSTSGSEEQFF. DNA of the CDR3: TGTGCCGGCAGTTACTCGACTAGCGGGAGTGAAGAGCAGTTCTTC.

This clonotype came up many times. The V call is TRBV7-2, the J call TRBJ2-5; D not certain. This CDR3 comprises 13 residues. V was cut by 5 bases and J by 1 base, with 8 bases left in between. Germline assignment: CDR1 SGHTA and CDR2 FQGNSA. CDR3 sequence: CASSLYRQETQYF. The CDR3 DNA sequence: TGTGCCAGCAGCCTTTATCGCCAAGAGACCCAGTACTTC.

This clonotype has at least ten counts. CDR3 amino acids: CASSVVGVYNEQFF. The CDR3 region has the DNA TGTGCCAGCAGCGTAGTTGGAGTATACAATGAGCAGTTCTTC. This chain joins TRBV9 and TRBJ2-1; D unresolved. Trimming stripped 0 bases from V and 4 bases from J, with 8 bases between. Germline V gene lookup returns CDR1 SGDLS and CDR2 YYNGEE. The CDR3 spans 14 residues.

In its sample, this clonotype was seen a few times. This CDR3 is CASSLSDRAMNTEAFF. The CDR3 DNA is TGTGCCAGCAGCCTCTCGGACAGGGCCATGAACACTGAAGCTTTCTTT. The chain employs TRBV4-2 and TRBJ1-1; 8 positions match TRBD1. CDR3 length: 16 residues. The germline V gene has CDR1 LGHNA and CDR2 YNFKEQ. Trimming cost V 4 bases and J 0 bases; bases outside gene matches: 7.

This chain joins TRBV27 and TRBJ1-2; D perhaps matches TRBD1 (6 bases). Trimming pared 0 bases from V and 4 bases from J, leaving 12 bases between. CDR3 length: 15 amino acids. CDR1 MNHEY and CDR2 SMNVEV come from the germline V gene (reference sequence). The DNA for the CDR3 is TGTGCCAGCAGTTTATCGGGGGCGTCTGCCTATGGCTACACCTTC. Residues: CASSLSGASAYGYTF.

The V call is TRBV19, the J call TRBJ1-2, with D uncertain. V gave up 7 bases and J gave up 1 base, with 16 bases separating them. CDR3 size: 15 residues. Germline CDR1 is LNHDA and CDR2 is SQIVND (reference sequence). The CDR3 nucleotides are TGTGCCAGTACCCCGATGTTGCAAAATAACTATGGCTACACCTTC. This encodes CASTPMLQNNYGYTF.

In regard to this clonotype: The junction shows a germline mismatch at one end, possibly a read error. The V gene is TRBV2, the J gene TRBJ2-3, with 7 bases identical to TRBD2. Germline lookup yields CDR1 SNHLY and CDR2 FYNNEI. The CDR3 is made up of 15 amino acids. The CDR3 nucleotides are TGTGCCGGCAGTGAACTTGCGGGGGATGCAGATACGCAGTATTTT. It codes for CAGSELAGDADTQYF.

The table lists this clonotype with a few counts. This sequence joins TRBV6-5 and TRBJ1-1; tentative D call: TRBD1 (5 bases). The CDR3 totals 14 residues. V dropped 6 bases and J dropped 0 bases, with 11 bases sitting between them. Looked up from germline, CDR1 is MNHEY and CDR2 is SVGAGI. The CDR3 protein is CASRAGIMNTEAFF. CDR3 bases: TGTGCCAGCAGGGCAGGGATCATGAACACTGAAGCTTTCTTT.

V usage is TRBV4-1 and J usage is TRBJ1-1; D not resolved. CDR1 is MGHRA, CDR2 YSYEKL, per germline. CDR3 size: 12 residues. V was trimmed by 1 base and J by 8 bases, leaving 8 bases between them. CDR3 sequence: CASSQGLGEAFF. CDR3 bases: TGCGCCAGCAGCCAAGGCCTGGGGGAAGCTTTCTTT.